This T cell receptor (beta chain) appears in the sequencing data of a study of CD8 T cells in ankylosing spondylitis. From the 5' RACE reads, TCRdb called clonotypes with MiXCR, one entry per CDR3 protein. The table shows a few hundred thousand distinct CDR3 sequences, with approximately 22% occurring only once. CDR1 MNHEY and CDR2 SMNVEV come from the germline V gene (reference sequence). V dropped 8 bases and J dropped 5 bases, with 18 bases sitting between them. This CDR3 spans 14 amino acids. The specimen sequenced was blood, either unsorted or a sorted T cell fraction (not recorded which). This sequence was found in a male donor with ankylosing spondylitis or in good health (not recorded which). The rearrangement links TRBV27 to TRBJ2-5; unclear D gene. The CDR3 loop reads CASSNSPGPETQYF. CDR3 coding DNA: TGTGCCAGCTCCAACTCCCCGGGTCCGGAGACCCAGTACTTC.